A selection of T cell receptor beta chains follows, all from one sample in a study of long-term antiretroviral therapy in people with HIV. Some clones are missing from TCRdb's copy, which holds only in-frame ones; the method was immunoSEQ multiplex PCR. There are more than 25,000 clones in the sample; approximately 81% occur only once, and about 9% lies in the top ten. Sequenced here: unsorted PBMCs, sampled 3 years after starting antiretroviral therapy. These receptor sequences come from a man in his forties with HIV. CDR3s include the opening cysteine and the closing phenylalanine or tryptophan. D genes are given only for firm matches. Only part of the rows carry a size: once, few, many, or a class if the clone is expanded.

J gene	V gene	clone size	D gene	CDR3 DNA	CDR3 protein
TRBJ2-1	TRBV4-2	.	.	TGTGCCAGCAGCCCGCTTAGGGGAGTAGGCTACAATGAGCAGTTCTTC	CASSPLRGVGYNEQFF
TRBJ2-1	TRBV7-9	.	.	TGTGCCGGGGGAGGGGGCTGGAATGAGCAGTTCTTC	CAGGGGWNEQFF
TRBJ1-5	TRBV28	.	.	TGTGCCAGCGCCCGGGGCTATAGCAATCAGCCCCAGCATTTT	CASARGYSNQPQHF
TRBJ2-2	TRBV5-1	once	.	TGCGCCAGCAACATGGGACACACCGGGGAGCTGTTTTTT	CASNMGHTGELFF
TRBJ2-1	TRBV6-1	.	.	TGTGCCAGCAGTGATTACCTACTAGTCAATGAGCAGTTCTTC	CASSDYLLVNEQFF
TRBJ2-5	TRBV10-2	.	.	TGCGCCAGCGGGCCTAGTCAAGAGACCCAGTACTTC	CASGPSQETQYF
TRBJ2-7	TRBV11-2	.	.	TGTGCCAGCAGCTTAGAGGGCAGATTCTCTCTTTTC	CASSLEGRFSLF
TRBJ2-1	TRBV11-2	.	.	TGTGCCAGCAGCCCGGCGGACCTTGAAGTGCAGTTCTTC	CASSPADLEVQFF
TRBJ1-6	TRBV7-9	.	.	TGTGCCAGCAGCTCCGGCGGGTCAGGGACGGATTCACCCCTCCACTTT	CASSSGGSGTDSPLHF
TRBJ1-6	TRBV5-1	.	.	TGCGCCAGCAGCTTGGGGGACTCCTATAATTCACCCCTCCACTTT	CASSLGDSYNSPLHF
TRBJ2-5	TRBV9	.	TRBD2	TGTGCCAGCATGAATGCGGATAGCGGGAGAGGGAGAGAGACCCAGTACTTC	CASMNADSGRGRETQYF
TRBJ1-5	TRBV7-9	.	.	TGTGCCAGCAGCTTTATCGGCAGCAATCAGCCCCAGCATTTT	CASSFIGSNQPQHF
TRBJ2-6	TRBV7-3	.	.	TGTGCCAGCAGTCCCGCGAATGGCCGGGGGGCCAACGTCCTGACTTTC	CASSPANGRGANVLTF
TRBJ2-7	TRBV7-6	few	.	TGTGCCAGCAGCTTTAAAGAAGGGCCCTACGAGCAGTACTTC	CASSFKEGPYEQYF
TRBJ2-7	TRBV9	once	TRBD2	TGTGCCAGCAGCCCTCAGACTAGCGGAACACTCGAATTCTACGAGCAGTACTTC	CASSPQTSGTLEFYEQYF
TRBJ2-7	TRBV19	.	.	TGTGCCAGTAGTATCCGAGACGAGCAGTACTTC	CASSIRDEQYF
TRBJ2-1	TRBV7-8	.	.	TGTGCCAGCAGAGTCGGTCAAAGCTCCTACAATGAGCAGTTCTTC	CASRVGQSSYNEQFF
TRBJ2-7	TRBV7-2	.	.	TGTGCCAGCAGCTTAGTACGACTTCCCAGCGGGTCCTACGAGCAGTACTTC	CASSLVRLPSGSYEQYF
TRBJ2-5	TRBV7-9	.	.	TGTGCCAGCAGCTTAAGGGTGCTCCTCCAGTACCAAGAGACCCAGTACTTC	CASSLRVLLQYQETQYF
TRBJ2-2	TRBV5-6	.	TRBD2	TGTGCCAGCAGCTTCGGGCTAGCGGGGGCCCCATACACCGGGGAGCTGTTTTTT	CASSFGLAGAPYTGELFF
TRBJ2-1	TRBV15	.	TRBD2	TGTGCCACCAGCAGAGATAAACTAGCGGGAGTCGATGAGCAGTTCTTC	CATSRDKLAGVDEQFF
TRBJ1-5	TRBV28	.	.	TGTGCCAGCGCCGGGGGGAGGCAGCCCCAGCATTTT	CASAGGRQPQHF
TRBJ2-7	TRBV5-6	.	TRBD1	TGTGCCAGCAGCTCCTTTGGACAGGGTTCTGCCTACGAGCAGTACTTC	CASSSFGQGSAYEQYF
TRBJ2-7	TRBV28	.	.	TGTGCCAGCAGTGAGGTCCCGGGAGAGATCTACGAGCAGTACTTC	CASSEVPGEIYEQYF
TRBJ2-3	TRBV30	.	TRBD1	TGTGCCTGGAGTCGAAGCTCAGGACAGGGTGGGCAGTATTTT	CAWSRSSGQGGQYF
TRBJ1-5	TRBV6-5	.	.	TGTGCCAGCACCCTCTACGTACCTTATCAGCCCCAGCATTTT	CASTLYVPYQPQHF
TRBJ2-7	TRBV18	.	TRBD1	TGTGCCAGCTCACCACCGGAGACAGGGGGTCGGGAGCAGTACTTC	CASSPPETGGREQYF
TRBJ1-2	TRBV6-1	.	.	TGTGCCAGCAGTGTAGGGATAGGGGGAGCCTATGGCTACACCTTC	CASSVGIGGAYGYTF
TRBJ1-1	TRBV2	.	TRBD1	TGTGCCAGCAGAGGAATACCGGGACAGGGATCCCGTCTGAACACTGAAGCTTTCTTT	CASRGIPGQGSRLNTEAFF
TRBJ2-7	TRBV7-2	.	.	TGTGCCAGCAGCTTAGCCCGTGTGAGGACTAGGGGGAACGAGCAGTACTTC	CASSLARVRTRGNEQYF
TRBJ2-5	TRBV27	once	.	TGTGCCAGCAGTCGCGAAGGGGGGACCCAGTACTTC	CASSREGGTQYF
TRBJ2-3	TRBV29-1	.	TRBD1	TGCAGCGTTGAAGCGAGGACAGGGGCTCTCACAGATACGCAGTATTTT	CSVEARTGALTDTQYF
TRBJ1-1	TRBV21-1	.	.	TGTGCCAGCAGCAAAGGGTGCTTTAACACTGAAGCTTTCTTT	CASSKGCFNTEAFF
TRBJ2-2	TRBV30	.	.	TGTGCCTGGAGGAAAGGGTCGGGGACCCAGAACACCGGGGAGCTGTTTTTT	CAWRKGSGTQNTGELFF
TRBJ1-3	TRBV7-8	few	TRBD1	TGTGCCAGCAGCATTGACAGGGAAGGAAACACCATATATTTT	CASSIDREGNTIYF
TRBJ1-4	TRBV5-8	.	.	TGTGCCAGCAGCCGCGAAGAGGCGCGGGCTGAAAAACTGTTTTTT	CASSREEARAEKLFF
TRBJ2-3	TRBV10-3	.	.	TGTGCCATCAGTGAAGCAGGGTCAGATACGCAGTATTTT	CAISEAGSDTQYF
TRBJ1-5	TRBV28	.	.	TGTGCCAGCAGCCCCAGAGGGGGGTTGAGTGAGCCCCAGCATTTT	CASSPRGGLSEPQHF
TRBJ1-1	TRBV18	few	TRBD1	TGTGCCAGCTCACCACGGACAGGGGACACTGAAGCTTTCTTT	CASSPRTGDTEAFF
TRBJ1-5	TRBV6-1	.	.	TGTGCCAGCTTTGCGGGGAACAATCAGCCCCAGCATTTT	CASFAGNNQPQHF
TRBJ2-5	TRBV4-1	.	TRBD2	TGCGCCAGCAGCCAAGATCGCCTCAGCGGGGGCCCTAAAGAGACCCAGTACTTC	CASSQDRLSGGPKETQYF
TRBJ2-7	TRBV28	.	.	TGTGCCAGCATCGGTGCTCGGGGATCGCCCTCCTACGAGCAGTACTTC	CASIGARGSPSYEQYF
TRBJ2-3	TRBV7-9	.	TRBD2	TGTGCCAGCAGCTTCGGACTAGCGGAGCGTACGCAGTATTTT	CASSFGLAERTQYF
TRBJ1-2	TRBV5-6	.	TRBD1	TGTGCCAGCACGCGCCTGACAGGGACTACCTTC	CASTRLTGTTF
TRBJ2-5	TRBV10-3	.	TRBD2	TGTGCCATCAGTGAAAGCGGCGGGAGGGCCCCAGAGACCCAGTACTTC	CAISESGGRAPETQYF
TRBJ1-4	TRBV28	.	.	TGTGCCAGCAGTCTCATGAGTGAAAAACTGTTTTTT	CASSLMSEKLFF